The present T cell receptor (beta chain) was sequenced within a study of blood T cell repertoires in COVID-19. In the study's own analysis: Reference gene primer amplification yielded estimated nucleated cell counts. Produced via immunoSEQ multiplex PCR; TCRdb's table is partial and in-frame only. For V, J and clone size, that table is used; D and trimming come from the DNA. The sample contains just over 60,000 clones, 70% to 80% of which appear only once. The receptor was isolated from a man aged 60 to 75 with acute or convalescent COVID-19. Specimen: peripheral blood.

This chain's CDR3 is CASRGEGQGIGELFF. The CDR3 DNA sequence: TGTGCCAGCAGGGGGGAGGGACAGGGCATCGGGGAGCTGTTTTTT. The V and J genes are TRBV6-5 and TRBJ2-2; 9 bases agree with TRBD1. The CDR3 totals 15 residues. Germline V gene data show CDR1 as MNHEY and CDR2 as SVGAGI. The V and J ends lost 6 bases and 7 bases, in that order; junction bases with no gene match: 9.